The rows below give T cell receptor beta chains drawn from one sample of a study of breast tumors, draining lymph nodes, adjacent tissues. One entry per CDR3 protein results from TCRdb running MiXCR on the multiplex PCR reads. The sample comprises 290,000 or so distinct CDR3 sequences, about 30% of which are singletons, and 0.85% to 1.2% rests with the top ten. Sample: axillary lymph node tissue. Source of these receptors: a female donor with breast cancer. Some clones in this sample may be carry-over from other donors' samples. Both conserved end residues are part of each CDR3.

len	v_gene	j_gene	CDR3aa
15	TRBV7-4	TRBJ2-7	CASSLGRIRSYEQYF
16	TRBV12-3/TRBV12-4	TRBJ1-5	CASSLELSGAHQPQHF
14	TRBV3-1	TRBJ2-5	CASSQGVGEETQYF
13	TRBV30	TRBJ1-3	CAWAGARGNTIYF
11	TRBV20-1	TRBJ2-5	CSGTEQETQYF
13	TRBV6-1	TRBJ1-6	CASSQAFDSPLHF
14	TRBV18	TRBJ1-4	CASSEGQGDEKLFF
12	TRBV20-1	TRBJ1-2	CSASDGIGGYTF
13	TRBV24-1	TRBJ2-2	CATRHYLGGELFF
15	TRBV19	TRBJ2-7	CASSMAEAGTYEQYF
17	TRBV7-2	TRBJ2-2	CASSDSGVDAYGGELFF
14	TRBV2	TRBJ1-5	CASKGQGVGQPQHF
12	TRBV20-1	TRBJ1-6	CSAEDRLQALHF
20	TRBV2	TRBJ2-5	CASSEWDWDGYTFGSGTQYF
12	TRBV30	TRBJ2-1	CAWRYREGRKFF
18	TRBV19	TRBJ2-1	CASGTGTSGSPKDNEQFF
13	TRBV19	TRBJ2-1	CASSFSGIHEQFF
17	TRBV7-2	TRBJ2-3	CASSARSLAKITDTQYF
14	TRBV15	TRBJ2-5	CATSRDRLRVDQYF
17	TRBV7-2	TRBJ2-3	CASSLRASGYRDNEQYF
16	TRBV10-3	TRBJ1-4	CAISESRAGLGEKLFF
18	TRBV10-2	TRBJ2-3	CASSESALTMTGTDTQYF
11	TRBV7-2	TRBJ2-1	CASSLVYEQFF
13	TRBV30	TRBJ2-3	CAWGSGRADTQYF
16	TRBV4-1	TRBJ2-1	CASSQDPGAISYEQFF
14	TRBV20-1	TRBJ2-7	CSARETGGAYEQYF
13	TRBV19	TRBJ1-5	CASKSERNQPQHF
17	TRBV5-6	TRBJ1-5	CASSTGTGDLSNQPQHF
14	TRBV5-1	TRBJ1-4	CASSLAGGNKKLFF
16	TRBV7-9	TRBJ1-3	CASSTNRETTGNTIYF
13	TRBV30	TRBJ2-3	CAWTEGAPDTQYF
15	TRBV29-1	TRBJ2-1	CSARLAGGGYNEQFF
16	TRBV7-2	TRBJ2-1	CASRYAGTSYYNEQFF
14	TRBV12-3/TRBV12-4	TRBJ2-5	CASSYPGLQETQYF
17	TRBV5-1	TRBJ2-3	CASSFWRGQGAGDTQYF
14	TRBV9	TRBJ2-7	CASSAGTGVYEQYF
15	TRBV15	TRBJ1-5	CATSRDGGRNQPQHF
15	TRBV19	TRBJ2-2	CASSIFGTGTGELFF
10	TRBV11-2	TRBJ1-6	CASSLDQLHF